The 21 T cell receptor beta chains below were found in one sample sequenced in a study of blood T cell repertoires in COVID-19. The table came from immunoSEQ multiplex PCR; TCRdb's copy has only in-frame clones and leaves some out. The sample comprises over 130,000 clones, roughly 73% of which are singletons, and around 9.5% rests with the top ten. The material sequenced was peripheral blood. The receptors were sampled from a woman between 45 and 60 years old with active or convalescent COVID-19.

The V gene is TRBV18, the J gene TRBJ2-7, with 9 bases matching TRBD1. Germline V gene data show CDR1 as KGHSH and CDR2 as LQKENI. V gave up 5 bases and J gave up 6 bases; unmatched junction bases: 2. This CDR3 comprises 12 residues. The CDR3 nucleotides read TGTGCCAGCTCATCGGACAGGGGCGAGCAGTACTTC. Protein sequence: CASSSDRGEQYF.

The V and J genes are TRBV9 and TRBJ1-6; 10 bases align to TRBD1. This CDR3 is built from 17 residues. The ends lost 6 bases at V and 2 bases at J; junction bases unmatched: 8. Germline V CDR1 and CDR2: SGDLS, YYNGEE. CDR3 DNA sequence: TGTGCCAGCAACGAGGGACAGGGGATTCCCTATAATTCACCCCTCCACTTT. Translated, it gives CASNEGQGIPYNSPLHF. Together with reference TRBV9 and TRBJ1-6, the CDR3 gives the full variable domain: DSGVTQTPKHLITATGQRVTLRCSPRSGDLSVYWYQQSLDQGLQFLIQYYNGEERAKGNILERFSAQQFPDLHSELNLSSLELGDSALYFCASNEGQGIPYNSPLHFGNGTRLTVT.

The rearrangement joins TRBV9 to TRBJ1-4; 7 bases agree with TRBD1. The CDR3 sequence is 15 residues long. The V segment lost 0 bases and the J segment 5 bases; nucleotides outside the gene matches: 4. The germline V gene encodes CDR1 SGDLS and CDR2 YYNGEE. This CDR3 reads CASSVGARGNEKLFF. The CDR3 DNA follows: TGTGCCAGCAGCGTAGGGGCCAGGGGGAATGAAAAACTGTTTTTT.

V gene TRBV27 combines with J gene TRBJ2-7; 10 nucleotides agree with TRBD1. J lost 6 bases, V lost 7 bases, and 9 bases had no gene match. Germline V gene sequence: CDR1 MNHEY, CDR2 SMNVEV (reference sequence). The CDR3 consists of 14 residues. The CDR3 DNA sequence: TGTGCCAGCACCCCGGGACAGGGGTCGGGCGAGCAGTACTTC. It specifies CASTPGQGSGEQYF.

The chain couples TRBV27 to TRBJ2-7; TRBD2 is a possible D gene (6 bases). CDR1 and CDR2 (germline): MNHEY, SMNVEV (reference sequence). This CDR3 spans 16 amino acids. Trimming took 6 bases from V and 6 from J, leaving 24 bases between them. For the CDR3, the DNA is TGTGCCAGCAGACGATTCACCACTAGCCCTAGGGTCGAGCAGTACTTC. Amino acid sequence: CASRRFTTSPRVEQYF.

A few counts support this clone. V usage is TRBV4-2 and J usage is TRBJ2-2; the D gene is possibly TRBD2 (6 bases). Trimming stripped 4 bases from V and 6 bases from J, with 18 bases between. The CDR3 has 16 residues. CDR1 and CDR2 (germline): LGHNA, YNFKEQ. CDR3: CASSPLGSGASGELFF. CDR3 coding DNA: TGTGCCAGCAGCCCTCTGGGTAGCGGAGCTTCCGGGGAGCTGTTTTTT.

Turning to this clone: Its ends do not fully match the called genes, so a read error is possible. The chain joins TRBV7-9 to TRBJ2-7; tentative D call: TRBD1 (5 bases). From germline, CDR1 is SEHNR and CDR2 FQNEAQ (reference sequence). This CDR3 is 12 amino acids long. The CDR3, as DNA: TGTGCCAGCAGTCCCCTGGGGCAGGAGCTGTACTTC. Its protein is CASSPLGQELYF. The full variable domain, in which reference TRBV7-9 and TRBJ2-7 provide the parts outside the CDR3, is DTGVSQNPRHKITKRGQNVTFRCDPISEHNRLYWYRQTLGQGPEFLTYFQNEAQLEKSRLLSDRFSAERPKGSFSTLEIQRTEQGDSAMYLCASSPLGQELYFGPGTRLTVT.

This clone was found once. The genes are TRBV7-9 and TRBJ2-7; D may be TRBD1 (5 bases). Germline CDR1 SEHNR, CDR2 FQNEAQ (reference sequence). The CDR3 has 11 amino acids. The germline V and J ends were trimmed by 8 bases and 7 bases, with 12 bases remaining between them. The CDR3 region has the DNA TGTGCCAGCGGGGCCCAGGAAGAGCAGTACTTC. As protein: CASGAQEEQYF.

The V gene is TRBV7-2, the J gene TRBJ1-6, with D unclear. CDR1 is SGHTA, CDR2 FQGNSA, per germline. Between the trimmed V and J ends, which lost 1 base and 7 bases, there was a span of 14 bases. There are 16 residues in the CDR3. The CDR3 reads CASSLGPEPRNSPLHF. CDR3 nucleotide sequence: TGTGCCAGCAGCTTAGGACCGGAGCCCCGAAATTCACCCCTCCACTTT.

This chain connects TRBV6-1 to TRBJ2-7, with TRBD1 matching 9 bases. J lost 1 base, V lost 3 bases, and 4 bases had no gene match. The germline gives CDR1 MNHNS, CDR2 SASEGT. The CDR3 is 15 residues long. CDR3 region: CASSDYGTGSYEQYF. The CDR3, as DNA: TGTGCCAGCAGTGATTACGGGACAGGGTCCTACGAGCAGTACTTC.

This clone was found once. The rearrangement uses TRBV9 and TRBJ1-2; TRBD1 aligns across 9 bases. This CDR3 contains 14 residues. Trimming took 5 bases from V and 2 from J; bases not matched to a gene: 4. Germline V gene data show CDR1 as SGDLS and CDR2 as YYNGEE. CDR3: CASRADRGNYGYTF. The DNA of the CDR3 is TGTGCCAGCAGGGCCGACAGGGGGAACTATGGCTACACCTTC. The complete variable domain, with remaining parts taken from reference TRBV9 and TRBJ1-2, reads DSGVTQTPKHLITATGQRVTLRCSPRSGDLSVYWYQQSLDQGLQFLIQYYNGEERAKGNILERFSAQQFPDLHSELNLSSLELGDSALYFCASRADRGNYGYTFGSGTRLTVV.

The J gene is TRBJ2-1, the V gene TRBV9; the match to TRBD2 covers 10 bases. The CDR3 spans 19 residues. J gave up 4 bases and V 0 bases, and 13 bases lay outside the gene matches. CDR1 is SGDLS and CDR2 is YYNGEE in the germline V gene. CDR3 in amino acids: CASSVGAEGSGRMYNEQFF. For the CDR3, the DNA is TGTGCCAGCAGCGTAGGGGCTGAGGGTAGCGGGAGGATGTACAATGAGCAGTTCTTC.

The gene calls are TRBV28 and TRBJ1-3; 12 positions agree with TRBD1. The V gene end was trimmed by 5 bases and the J gene end by 4 bases; junction bases not matched to a gene: 9. CDR1 and CDR2 (germline): MDHEN, SYDVKM. The CDR3 is 17 amino acids. Here the CDR3 DNA reads TGTGCCAGCAGTACCCCGGGACAGGGGGCGCCGGGAAACACCATATATTTT. It codes for CASSTPGQGAPGNTIYF.

V gene TRBV28 combines with J gene TRBJ1-4; 9 bases fit TRBD1. CDR3 size: 18 residues. Looked up from germline, CDR1 is MDHEN and CDR2 is SYDVKM. J gave up 6 bases and V 5 bases, and 16 bases lay outside the gene matches. This CDR3 is CASSPLGQGGINDEKLFF. The CDR3 DNA reads as TGTGCCAGCAGTCCCCTGGGACAGGGTGGGATTAATGATGAAAAACTGTTTTTT.

This clone was observed once. This rearrangement joins TRBV27 to TRBJ1-1; 8 nucleotides align to TRBD1. J lost 12 bases, V lost 4 bases, and 7 bases had no gene match. Germline loops: CDR1 MNHEY, CDR2 SMNVEV (reference sequence). The CDR3 is made up of 12 amino acids. The CDR3 nucleotides are TGTGCCAGCAGTTCACGGACAGGGCGGACTTTCTTT. Translating gives CASSSRTGRTFF.

V gene TRBV4-2 combines with J gene TRBJ1-2; the match to TRBD1 covers 7 bases. The CDR3 totals 14 residues. Unmatched junction bases numbered 8, after V lost 6 bases and J lost 4 bases. CDR1 and CDR2 from the germline V gene are LGHNA and YNFKEQ. CDR3 in DNA: TGTGCCAGCAGTAGAGGGACAGACCTCTATGGCTACACCTTC. This gives the protein CASSRGTDLYGYTF.

This clone was picked up a small number of times. The V and J genes are TRBV27 and TRBJ1-5; D is possibly TRBD1 (6 bases). Germline V lookup: CDR1 MNHEY, CDR2 SMNVEV (reference sequence). Deletions cut 5 bases from V and 6 bases from J, with 11 bases between. The CDR3 extends over 13 amino acids. The CDR3 sequence is CASSTGWGQPQHF. The DNA for the CDR3 is TGTGCCAGCAGTACAGGGTGGGGTCAGCCCCAGCATTTT.

Written as DNA, the CDR3 is TGTGCCAGCAGGCCCGCGGGACAGTTCTATGGCTACACCTTC. Encoded protein: CASRPAGQFYGYTF. This sequence joins TRBV27 and TRBJ1-2, with 7 bases that match TRBD1. The CDR3 runs 14 residues. Germline CDR1 and CDR2: MNHEY and SMNVEV (reference sequence). V shed 6 bases, J shed 4 bases, and the junction held 8 bases outside the gene matches.

This clone has a count of ten or more. The gene calls are TRBV2 and TRBJ2-2; TRBD2 aligns across 7 bases. The germline gives CDR1 SNHLY, CDR2 FYNNEI. V lost 6 bases and J lost 5; bases outside the gene matches: 3. This CDR3 has 13 amino acids. The CDR3 DNA reads TGTGCCAGCAGGCGGGGGAGTACCGGGGAGCTGTTTTTT. This sequence encodes CASRRGSTGELFF. The whole variable domain, filled in from reference TRBV2 and TRBJ2-2, reads EPEVTQTPSHQVTQMGQEVILRCVPISNHLYFYWYRQILGQKVEFLVSFYNNEISEKSEIFDDQFSVERPDGSNFTLKIRSTKLEDSAMYFCASRRGSTGELFFGEGSRLTVL.

The rearrangement uses TRBV5-5 and TRBJ2-3; D unresolved. Deletions cut 0 bases from V and 7 bases from J, with 9 bases between. Germline V gene data show CDR1 as SGHKS and CDR2 as YYEKEE (reference sequence). The CDR3 has 13 residues. The CDR3 region is CASSLAGRNTQYF. The CDR3 DNA is TGTGCCAGCAGCTTGGCAGGAAGGAATACGCAGTATTTT.

V gene TRBV19 combines with J gene TRBJ2-1, with 7 bases aligning to TRBD2. Germline assignment: CDR1 LNHDA and CDR2 SQIVND (reference sequence). The CDR3 spans 16 residues. Trimming removed 1 base from V and 0 bases from J; junction bases left unmatched: 3. The CDR3 DNA reads as TGTGCCAGTAGTATAGGGCTAGCGGTCTCCTACAATGAGCAGTTCTTC. Protein sequence: CASSIGLAVSYNEQFF.